This TCR beta chain was sequenced in a study of blood T cell repertoires in COVID-19. Sequencing used immunoSEQ multiplex PCR; TCRdb keeps in-frame clones, though not all of them. The sample holds roughly 230,000 clones, approximately 89% seen once. Trimming removed 2 bases at V and 3 bases at J, with 11 bases between. CDR3 length: 15 residues. Per germline, CDR1 ENHRY and CDR2 SYGVKD. V and J are TRBV10-3 and TRBJ1-5; D is undetermined. The source material was peripheral blood. The TCR sequence derives from a woman in her 40s who had recovered from COVID-19. The CDR3 loop reads CAISEGGDNNQPQHF. As DNA, the CDR3 is TGTGCCATCAGTGAGGGCGGCGATAACAATCAGCCCCAGCATTTT.